Reported below is one TCR beta chain. Its antigen target is currently unknown. No clone much larger than this one lies a single base away; base qualities are absent. Healthy HIV-negative adults with no recently reported acute infections or vaccinations were included as donors. All donors were Caucasian adults living in Nashville, Tennessee, USA. CD4+ T cells were enriched through magnetic negative selection, after which naive cells were positively selected on CD45RA and the remaining negative fraction served as the memory subset. Blood was obtained by leukapheresis, after which PBMCs were separated by Ficoll-Histopaque density gradient centrifugation and cryopreserved in liquid nitrogen vapor phase. Purity and quantity of every magnetically sorted T cell population were checked by analytical flow cytometry. Each sorted fraction had its genomic DNA isolated and then quantified by UV absorbance on a Nanodrop 2000c.

This entry belongs to a study of shared clonotypes between healthy human individuals (dated by TCRdb to about 2020). As for the study more broadly: Three men and a couple of women, aged 18 to 49 years, made up the cohort. Per donor, three plates each were used for CD4 naive and CD4 memory, two for CD8 naive, and one for CD8 memory. To estimate repertoire size and how much clonotypes are shared between individuals, the study performed deep sequencing of blood TCR repertoires from a handful of healthy adults. Leukapheresis yielded between about 0.9 and 10 billion PBMCs per donor. Libraries were prepared and TCR repertoires were sequenced by different laboratories using diverse techniques, in order to increase sequencing depth and limit assay-specific biases.

Based on the germline V gene (reference sequence), the CDR1 and CDR2 sequences are MNHEY and SMNVEV. There are 13 amino acids in the CDR3, from cysteine to phenylalanine inclusive. Solely the CDR3 DNA is kept, with 39 bases framed from the first base. Between the V and J ends, shortened by 6 bases and 8 bases respectively, the junction contains 14 bases. Paper-wide results and their limitations: Based on pairwise subsampling, the degree of clonotype sharing among donors was expected to be affected by sequencing depth. Sharing across four donors was observed for about 5% of naive CD4, over 3% of naive CD8, around 2.5% of memory CD4, and about 0.38% of memory CD8 clonotypes. Compared with non-shared clonotypes, the clonotypes found in all four sorted-subset donors had higher generation probabilities. Rarefaction of sorted-subset datasets indicated incomplete sequencing despite the large sequencing depth. Estimated clonotype richness was generally larger for naive than for memory subsets. The genetic and exposure-history diversity represented was limited by the small number of donors. Sampling was restricted to blood, and TCR repertoires in tissue are likely to differ from TCR repertoires in blood.

TCR CDR3 regions were amplified from genomic DNA by multiplex PCR using the deep immunoSEQ assay. For each cell subset, the extracted genomic DNA was distributed evenly across all wells of several immunoSEQ 96-well plates, and each plate served as one replicate. For sorted subsets, each replicate PCR was loaded with about 200 ng genomic DNA, equivalent to 32,000 or so T cell genomes. Purified libraries were quantified with a Qubit 3.0 fluorometer, sized on a Bioanalyzer 2100, and re-quantified with the KAPA Library Quantification kit. Each immunoSEQ 96-well plate was sequenced on its own single-read 150-cycle Illumina NextSeq 550 flow cell. From the authors' description of their analysis: Because the immunoSEQ output included only junctional sequences and no quality scores, the filtering could not be the same as the filtering used for full-length reads. Sequences were annotated with PyIR, a Python wrapper for IgBLAST v1.9, and V/J genes and CDR3 were assigned using IMGT germline references. Reads were filtered out if the reads had weak V/J assignments (E-value above 1e-6), no CDR3, stop codons, out-of-frame junctions, or ambiguous translated residues. A V3J clonotype was defined by an identical inferred V gene, J gene, and CDR3 amino acid sequence. The percentage overlap between two repertoires was calculated by dividing the number of shared unique clonotypes by the size of the smaller repertoire. Three approaches were used to assess repertoire richness: RTK rarefaction, the Chao1 estimator, and Recon v2.1 estimates of unobserved clonotypes. OLGA was used to compute generation probabilities for all TCRbeta clonotypes that the gDNA method yielded from four donors. In TCRdb, the immuneACCESS table is reduced to in-frame sequences with V and J assigned. These tables do not hold every clone; where another copy was compared, an unresolved V gene accounts for under half, and the others remain unexplained. D and trimming come from the DNA, and the V and J calls and clone size come from that table. The sample table lists roughly 700,000 clones, about 74% of them with a count of one. Of the sample, 1.5% to 2% is held by the ten largest clones.

The specimen sequenced was memory CD4+ T cells sorted from blood. In light of the paper, this sample's cell subset or site label describes: CD45RA-negative fraction. The clonotype originates from a woman aged 25 to 39 in good health. The rearranged segments are TRBV27 and TRBJ2-1; the D gene is not confidently resolved. This receptor has the CDR3 CASSRLRLHEQFF. Here is the DNA: TGTGCCAGCAGCAGGCTTAGGCTGCATGAGCAGTTCTTC.